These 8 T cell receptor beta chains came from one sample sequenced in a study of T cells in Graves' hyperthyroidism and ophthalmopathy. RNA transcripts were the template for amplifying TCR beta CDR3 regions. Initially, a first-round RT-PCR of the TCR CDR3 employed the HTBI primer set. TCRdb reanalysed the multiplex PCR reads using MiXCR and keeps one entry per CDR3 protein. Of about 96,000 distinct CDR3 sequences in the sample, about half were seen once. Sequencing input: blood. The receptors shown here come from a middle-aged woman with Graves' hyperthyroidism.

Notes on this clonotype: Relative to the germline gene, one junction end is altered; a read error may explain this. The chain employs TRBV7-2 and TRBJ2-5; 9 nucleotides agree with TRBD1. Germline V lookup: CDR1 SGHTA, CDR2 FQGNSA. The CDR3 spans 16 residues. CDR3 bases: TGCGCCAGCAGCCAAGTGAGCGGGACAGGGCTAGAGACCCAGTACTTC. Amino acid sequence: CASSQVSGTGLETQYF.

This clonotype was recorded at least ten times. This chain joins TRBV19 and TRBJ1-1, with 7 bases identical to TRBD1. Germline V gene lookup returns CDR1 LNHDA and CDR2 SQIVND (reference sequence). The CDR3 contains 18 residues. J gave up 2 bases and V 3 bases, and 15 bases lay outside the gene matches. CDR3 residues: CASSIKPPTGTANTEAFF. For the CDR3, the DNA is TGTGCCAGTAGTATTAAACCCCCGACCGGGACAGCTAACACTGAAGCTTTCTTT.

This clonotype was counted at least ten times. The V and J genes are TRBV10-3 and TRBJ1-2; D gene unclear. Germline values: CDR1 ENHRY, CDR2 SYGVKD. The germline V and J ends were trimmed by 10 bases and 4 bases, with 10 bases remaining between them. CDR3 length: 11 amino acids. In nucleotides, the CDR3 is TGTGCCACTACTCAGGCCTATGGCTACACCTTC. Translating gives CATTQAYGYTF.

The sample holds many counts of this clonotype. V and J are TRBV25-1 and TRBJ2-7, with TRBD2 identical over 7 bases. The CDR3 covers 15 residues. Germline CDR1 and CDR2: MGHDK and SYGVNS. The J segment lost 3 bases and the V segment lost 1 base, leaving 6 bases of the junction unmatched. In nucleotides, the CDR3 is TGTGCCAGCAGTGAATCGGGGGGAGGGATCTACGAGCAGTACTTC. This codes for CASSESGGGIYEQYF.

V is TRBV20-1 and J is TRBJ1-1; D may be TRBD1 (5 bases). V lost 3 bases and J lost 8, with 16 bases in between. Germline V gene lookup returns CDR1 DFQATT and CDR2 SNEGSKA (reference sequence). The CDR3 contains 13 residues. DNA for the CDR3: TGCAGTGCTAGGTCAGGGACGGGCACCGAAGCTTTCTTT. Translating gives CSARSGTGTEAFF.

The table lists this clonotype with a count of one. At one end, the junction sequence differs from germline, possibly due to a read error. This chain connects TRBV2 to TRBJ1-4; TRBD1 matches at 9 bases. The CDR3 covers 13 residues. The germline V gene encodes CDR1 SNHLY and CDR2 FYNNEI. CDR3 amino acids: CASSRDREEKLVF. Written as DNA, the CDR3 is TGTGCCAGCAGTCGGGACAGGGAGGAAAAACTGGTTTTT.

The CDR3 bases are TGCAGCGCCGCGGGGGGAGGCGGGACCCAAGAGACCCAGTACTTC. This gives the protein CSAAGGGGTQETQYF. The V and J genes are TRBV29-1 and TRBJ2-5, with 8 bases aligning to TRBD2. The CDR3 loop spans 15 amino acids. The germline CDR1 and CDR2 sequences are SQVTM and ANQGSEA. V shed 7 bases and J 1 base; nucleotides not matched to a gene: 11.

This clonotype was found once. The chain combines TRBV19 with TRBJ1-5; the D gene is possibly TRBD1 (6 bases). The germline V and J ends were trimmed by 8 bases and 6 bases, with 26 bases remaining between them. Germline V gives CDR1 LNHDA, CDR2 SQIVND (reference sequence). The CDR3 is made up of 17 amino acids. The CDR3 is CASASGTMGDGGQPQHF. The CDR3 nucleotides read TGTGCCAGTGCTTCCGGGACAATGGGGGATGGTGGTCAGCCCCAGCATTTT.